What follows is one T cell receptor beta chain and its context. What it binds is not known. The data derive from a study of cytomegalovirus exposure and HLA in healthy donors. Across the whole study: An early release of data contained approximately 80 million unique TCRs, which came from HLA-typed donors.

PCR was performed using 60 Vbeta and 13 Jbeta primers. Measured with immunoSEQ multiplex PCR; TCRdb has only the in-frame clones, and not every one. The sample carries 100,000 or so clones, about 83% recorded once. Germline V lookup: CDR1 KGHSH, CDR2 LQKENI. The CDR3 is 17 amino acids. Trimming stripped 0 bases from V and 0 bases from J, with 14 bases between. Whole-study findings and limits: When the data were analyzed later, several of the most significant clusters appeared to be linked to common viral pathogens. Most sequenced TCRs were rare (though some public TCRs occurred in many donors). Earlier analysis yielded a pattern in which most TCR beta V segments were productive about 90% or about 30% of the time.

The sequenced material came from PBMCs. This receptor was identified in a female donor in good health and CMV-seronegative. The V and J genes are TRBV18 and TRBJ2-5; maybe TRBD1 (5 bases). The CDR3 loop reads CASSPPGDSPYQETQYF. In DNA, the CDR3 is TGTGCCAGCTCACCACCAGGTGACAGTCCTTACCAAGAGACCCAGTACTTC. The full variable domain, completed using reference TRBV18 and TRBJ2-5, is NAGVMQNPRHLVRRRGQEARLRCSPMKGHSHVYWYRQLPEEGLKFMVYLQKENIIDESGMPKERFSAEFPKEGPSILRIQQVVRGDSAAYFCASSPPGDSPYQETQYFGPGTRLLVL.